The source of this T cell receptor (beta chain) is a study of OX40 agonist ivuxolimab in advanced cancers. On the study more broadly: Patients in the trial were receiving intravenous ivuxolimab every 2 weeks, at doses of 0.01 to 10 mg/kg. Three patients responded partially, comprising one with hepatocellular carcinoma and two with cutaneous melanoma.

The assay was immunoSEQ multiplex PCR, and TCRdb's table has in-frame clones only and misses some. The data show some 10,000 clones, about 73% seen once. Unmatched junction bases numbered 7, after V lost 3 bases and J lost 1 base. This CDR3 is built from 17 residues. In germline, CDR1 is SGHTA, CDR2 FQGNSA. The TCR comes from an adult with an advanced solid tumor such as melanoma, head and neck, liver or kidney cancer. Here the sequenced sample was CD4+ or CD8+ T cells sorted from blood, taken in a trial of the OX40 agonist ivuxolimab. The J gene is TRBJ2-2, the V gene TRBV7-2, with 8 bases aligning to TRBD2. The CDR3 is CASSLRSSGRNTGELFF. CDR3 nucleotide sequence: TGTGCCAGCAGCTTGAGATCCAGCGGGAGGAACACCGGGGAGCTGTTTTTT.